The following is a T cell receptor beta chain sequence with its context. Sequenced by immunoSEQ multiplex PCR; TCRdb stores in-frame clones only, minus some. Among 110,000 to 150,000 clones listed, around three quarters were seen once. These data are taken from a study of blood T cell repertoires in COVID-19. This TCR came from a man aged 50 to 59 with active or convalescent COVID-19. Sequencing was done on a sample of peripheral blood.

The chain's CDR3 is CSVAQSTGELFF. DNA of the CDR3: TGCAGCGTTGCACAGTCCACCGGGGAGCTGTTTTTT. V usage is TRBV29-1 and J usage is TRBJ2-2; D remains ambiguous. The ends were cut back, 4 bases at V and 4 bases at J, with 7 bases in the middle. CDR1 and CDR2 from the germline V gene are SQVTM and ANQGSEA. This CDR3 is built from 12 residues.